A selection of T cell receptor beta chains follows, all from one sample in a study of blood T cells in healthy people across ages. A single record per CDR3 protein comes from TCRdb applying MiXCR to the 5' RACE reads. The sample contains 1.5 million to 2 million distinct CDR3 sequences, roughly 43% of which appear only once. Material for sequencing was blood. The receptors here all came from a human donor in good health. CDR3s include the opening cysteine and the closing phenylalanine or tryptophan. D genes are given only for firm matches. Clone size is shown for a subset of rows, as once, few, many or a class of expanded clone.

j_gene: TRBJ2-5; d_gene: NA; v_gene: TRBV20-1; abundance: NA; CDR3aa: CSASRTRIPQETQYF; CDR3nt: TGCAGTGCTAGTCGCACTCGAATCCCTCAAGAGACCCAGTACTTC
j_gene: TRBJ2-4; d_gene: NA; v_gene: TRBV7-2; abundance: NA; CDR3aa: CASSLPRSKNIQYF; CDR3nt: TGTGCCAGCAGCCTCCCCCGCTCCAAAAACATTCAGTACTTC
j_gene: TRBJ1-1; d_gene: NA; v_gene: TRBV5-1; abundance: few; CDR3aa: CASSLEKPNTEAFF; CDR3nt: TGCGCCAGCAGCTTGGAGAAGCCGAACACTGAAGCTTTCTTT
j_gene: TRBJ1-2; d_gene: TRBD1; v_gene: TRBV12-3/TRBV12-4; abundance: few; CDR3aa: CASSLGPSDRGRKRGYTF; CDR3nt: TGTGCCAGCAGTTTGGGCCCCTCTGACAGGGGGCGAAAGAGAGGCTACACCTTC
j_gene: TRBJ1-1; d_gene: NA; v_gene: TRBV3-1; abundance: once; CDR3aa: CASSQGYQGSEAFF; CDR3nt: TGTGCCAGCAGCCAAGGATACCAGGGGTCTGAAGCTTTCTTT
j_gene: TRBJ2-5; d_gene: NA; v_gene: TRBV7-2; abundance: NA; CDR3aa: CASSLDTAVQETQYF; CDR3nt: TGTGCCAGCAGCTTAGATACAGCGGTCCAAGAGACCCAGTACTTC
j_gene: TRBJ1-6; d_gene: TRBD1; v_gene: TRBV3-1; abundance: few; CDR3aa: CASSGRDRGYSPLHF; CDR3nt: TGTGCCAGCAGCGGCCGGGACAGGGGATATTCACCCCTCCACTTT
j_gene: TRBJ1-1; d_gene: NA; v_gene: TRBV14; abundance: NA; CDR3aa: CASSSLKDIEAFF; CDR3nt: TGTGCCAGCAGCTCACTGAAAGACATCGAAGCTTTCTTT
j_gene: TRBJ1-5; d_gene: NA; v_gene: TRBV9; abundance: few; CDR3aa: CASSEDGYQPQHF; CDR3nt: TGTGCCAGCAGCGAAGACGGCTATCAGCCCCAGCATTTT
j_gene: TRBJ1-5; d_gene: NA; v_gene: TRBV6-1; abundance: NA; CDR3aa: CASSESGSYQPQHF; CDR3nt: TGTGCCAGCAGTGAATCGGGGTCGTATCAGCCCCAGCATTTT
j_gene: TRBJ1-5; d_gene: TRBD1; v_gene: TRBV27; abundance: NA; CDR3aa: CAAGTGGSNQPQHF; CDR3nt: TGTGCCGCCGGGACAGGGGGTAGCAATCAGCCCCAGCATTTT
j_gene: TRBJ1-2; d_gene: NA; v_gene: TRBV6-1; abundance: NA; CDR3aa: CASSEQGRLILYNYGYTF; CDR3nt: TGTGCCAGCAGTGAACAGGGACGTCTTATATTGTATAACTATGGCTACACCTTC
j_gene: TRBJ2-7; d_gene: TRBD2; v_gene: TRBV7-2; abundance: many; CDR3aa: CASSLSGGGYEQYF; CDR3nt: TGTGCCAGCAGCCTTAGCGGGGGGGGGTACGAGCAGTACTTC
j_gene: TRBJ2-3; d_gene: NA; v_gene: TRBV27; abundance: NA; CDR3aa: CASSPDRLLYSTDTQYF; CDR3nt: TGTGCCAGCAGTCCGGACCGACTACTATATAGCACAGATACGCAGTATTTT
j_gene: TRBJ2-5; d_gene: NA; v_gene: TRBV4-2; abundance: few; CDR3aa: CASSARLNQETQYF; CDR3nt: TGTGCCAGCAGCGCTCGGCTGAATCAAGAGACCCAGTACTTC
j_gene: TRBJ1-5; d_gene: NA; v_gene: TRBV4-2; abundance: NA; CDR3aa: CASSQDLEGYQPQHF; CDR3nt: TGTGCCAGCAGCCAAGATCTGGAGGGCTATCAGCCCCAGCATTTT
j_gene: TRBJ2-7; d_gene: NA; v_gene: TRBV7-2; abundance: NA; CDR3aa: CASSSDTLHYEQYF; CDR3nt: TGTGCCAGCAGCTCGGACACACTCCACTACGAGCAGTACTTC
j_gene: TRBJ1-2; d_gene: NA; v_gene: TRBV4-2; abundance: NA; CDR3aa: CASSQGQYTQTNYGYTF; CDR3nt: TGTGCCAGCAGCCAAGGACAATATACTCAAACTAACTATGGCTACACCTTC
j_gene: TRBJ2-7; d_gene: NA; v_gene: TRBV20-1; abundance: NA; CDR3aa: CSASGRRRGPYEQYF; CDR3nt: TGCAGTGCTAGTGGGCGTCGCAGGGGTCCCTACGAGCAGTACTTC
j_gene: TRBJ1-4; d_gene: NA; v_gene: TRBV12-3/TRBV12-4; abundance: NA; CDR3aa: CASSLWGQDEKLFF; CDR3nt: TGTGCCAGCAGTTTGTGGGGGCAGGATGAAAAACTGTTTTTT
j_gene: TRBJ1-5; d_gene: TRBD1; v_gene: TRBV7-8; abundance: NA; CDR3aa: CASSLGTGLYSDQPQHF; CDR3nt: TGTGCCAGCAGCTTAGGGACAGGGCTCTATAGCGATCAGCCCCAGCATTTT
j_gene: TRBJ2-5; d_gene: NA; v_gene: TRBV2; abundance: many; CDR3aa: CASSGDQGQETQYF; CDR3nt: TGTGCCAGCAGTGGCGATCAGGGGCAAGAGACCCAGTACTTC
j_gene: TRBJ2-7; d_gene: NA; v_gene: TRBV21-1; abundance: NA; CDR3aa: CASSIKTGGSYEQYF; CDR3nt: TGTGCCAGCAGCATCAAGACAGGCGGATCCTACGAGCAGTACTTC
j_gene: TRBJ1-1; d_gene: TRBD1; v_gene: TRBV6-5; abundance: few; CDR3aa: CASFRGRRNTEAFF; CDR3nt: TGTGCCAGTTTCAGGGGGCGCCGGAACACTGAAGCTTTCTTT
j_gene: TRBJ2-7; d_gene: TRBD2; v_gene: TRBV20-1; abundance: NA; CDR3aa: CSAKLNDLLAGGAGPSDEQYF; CDR3nt: TGCAGTGCTAAACTAAACGACCTACTAGCGGGAGGGGCCGGTCCTTCCGACGAGCAGTACTTC
j_gene: TRBJ1-2; d_gene: NA; v_gene: TRBV7-2; abundance: few; CDR3aa: CASSSVFWNGYTF; CDR3nt: TGTGCCAGCAGCTCCGTTTTTTGGAATGGCTACACCTTC
j_gene: TRBJ1-1; d_gene: NA; v_gene: TRBV5-1; abundance: NA; CDR3aa: CASSLALDGTLDMNTEAFF; CDR3nt: TGCGCCAGCAGCCTGGCGCTGGACGGGACACTCGACATGAACACTGAAGCTTTCTTT
j_gene: TRBJ2-3; d_gene: NA; v_gene: TRBV2; abundance: NA; CDR3aa: CASGRERSSTDTQYF; CDR3nt: TGTGCCAGCGGACGAGAGCGCAGCAGCACAGATACGCAGTATTTT
j_gene: TRBJ2-5; d_gene: NA; v_gene: TRBV5-1; abundance: NA; CDR3aa: CASSLDRAVKTQYF; CDR3nt: TGCGCCAGCAGCTTGGACAGGGCCGTTAAGACCCAGTACTTC
j_gene: TRBJ2-3; d_gene: TRBD2; v_gene: TRBV13; abundance: NA; CDR3aa: CASSPWTSGGEPLTDTQYF; CDR3nt: TGTGCCAGCAGCCCTTGGACTAGCGGGGGAGAACCCCTCACAGATACGCAGTATTTT
j_gene: TRBJ1-2; d_gene: NA; v_gene: TRBV7-9; abundance: few; CDR3aa: CASSLVAASNYGYTF; CDR3nt: TGTGCCAGCAGCTTAGTGGCAGCTTCTAACTATGGCTACACCTTC
j_gene: TRBJ1-4; d_gene: NA; v_gene: TRBV7-9; abundance: few; CDR3aa: CASSNRDLNEKLFF; CDR3nt: TGTGCCAGCAGCAACCGGGATCTTAATGAAAAACTGTTTTTT
j_gene: TRBJ2-7; d_gene: TRBD1; v_gene: TRBV10-3; abundance: few; CDR3aa: CAIRGQGLSYEQYF; CDR3nt: TGTGCCATCAGGGGACAGGGATTATCCTACGAGCAGTACTTC
j_gene: TRBJ1-1; d_gene: TRBD1; v_gene: TRBV20-1; abundance: NA; CDR3aa: CSALTGNTEAFF; CDR3nt: TGCAGTGCCCTGACAGGGAATACTGAAGCTTTCTTT
j_gene: TRBJ1-5; d_gene: NA; v_gene: TRBV24-1; abundance: NA; CDR3aa: CATSAHFGGPQHF; CDR3nt: TGTGCCACCAGTGCCCACTTTGGAGGGCCCCAGCATTTT
j_gene: TRBJ1-2; d_gene: NA; v_gene: TRBV7-2; abundance: NA; CDR3aa: CASRSQDGGGYTF; CDR3nt: TGTGCCAGCAGGTCACAGGACGGTGGTGGCTACACCTTC
j_gene: TRBJ1-1; d_gene: NA; v_gene: TRBV7-2; abundance: NA; CDR3aa: CASSLVGGPEAFF; CDR3nt: TGTGCCAGCAGCTTAGTTGGGGGCCCTGAAGCTTTCTTT
j_gene: TRBJ2-4; d_gene: NA; v_gene: TRBV6-1; abundance: few; CDR3aa: CASSEWSSEYNEQYF; CDR3nt: TGTGCCAGCAGTGAATGGTCTAGCGAGTACAATGAGCAGTACTTC
j_gene: TRBJ1-2; d_gene: NA; v_gene: TRBV10-3; abundance: NA; CDR3aa: CAISESTSGYTF; CDR3nt: TGTGCCATCAGTGAGTCAACTTCGGGCTACACCTTC
j_gene: TRBJ2-7; d_gene: NA; v_gene: TRBV7-2; abundance: few; CDR3aa: CASSLGVLYEQYF; CDR3nt: TGTGCCAGCAGCTTAGGGGTCCTCTACGAGCAGTACTTC
j_gene: TRBJ1-1; d_gene: NA; v_gene: TRBV12-3/TRBV12-4; abundance: NA; CDR3aa: CASSLIPWGNTEAFF; CDR3nt: TGTGCCAGCAGTTTAATCCCTTGGGGGAACACTGAAGCTTTCTTT
j_gene: TRBJ2-7; d_gene: TRBD1; v_gene: TRBV6-1; abundance: NA; CDR3aa: CASRESGQSYEQYF; CDR3nt: TGTGCCAGCAGAGAGTCGGGACAGAGCTACGAGCAGTACTTC
j_gene: TRBJ2-2; d_gene: TRBD1; v_gene: TRBV20-1; abundance: few; CDR3aa: CSAFPDRAGDAGELFF; CDR3nt: TGCAGTGCTTTCCCAGACAGGGCCGGAGACGCCGGGGAGCTGTTTTTT
j_gene: TRBJ1-5; d_gene: NA; v_gene: TRBV29-1; abundance: once; CDR3aa: CSVSGGSDQPQHF; CDR3nt: TGCAGCGTTTCGGGGGGGTCGGATCAGCCCCAGCATTTT
j_gene: TRBJ1-5; d_gene: TRBD1; v_gene: TRBV6-6; abundance: few; CDR3aa: CASSYGTANQPQHF; CDR3nt: TGTGCCAGCAGTTACGGGACAGCTAATCAGCCCCAGCATTTT
j_gene: TRBJ2-5; d_gene: TRBD1; v_gene: TRBV5-6; abundance: NA; CDR3aa: CASSTGTGAWETQYF; CDR3nt: TGTGCCAGCAGTACCGGGACAGGGGCGTGGGAGACCCAGTACTTC
j_gene: TRBJ2-5; d_gene: NA; v_gene: TRBV18; abundance: NA; CDR3aa: CASSPTFEGGTQYF; CDR3nt: TGTGCCAGCTCACCAACTTTTGAAGGTGGGACCCAGTACTTC
j_gene: TRBJ1-6; d_gene: TRBD1; v_gene: TRBV3-1; abundance: NA; CDR3aa: CASSRNGQGPSPLHF; CDR3nt: TGTGCCAGCAGCCGGAACGGACAGGGACCTTCACCCCTCCACTTT
j_gene: TRBJ2-7; d_gene: TRBD1; v_gene: TRBV20-1; abundance: NA; CDR3aa: CSARDRFTGVSEQYF; CDR3nt: TGCAGTGCTAGAGATCGTTTCACAGGGGTTTCCGAGCAGTACTTC
j_gene: TRBJ1-5; d_gene: NA; v_gene: TRBV5-6; abundance: few; CDR3aa: CASSFFTDYSNHPQHF; CDR3nt: TGTGCCAGCAGCTTCTTTACGGATTATAGCAATCACCCCCAGCATTTT
j_gene: TRBJ1-2; d_gene: NA; v_gene: TRBV3-1; abundance: few; CDR3aa: CASSQEAGSGYGYTF; CDR3nt: TGTGCCAGCAGCCAAGAAGCTGGATCGGGCTATGGCTACACCTTC
j_gene: TRBJ1-4; d_gene: NA; v_gene: TRBV7-9; abundance: NA; CDR3aa: CASITRGGGNEKLFF; CDR3nt: TGTGCCAGCATCACACGAGGGGGGGGCAATGAAAAACTGTTTTTT
j_gene: TRBJ1-2; d_gene: NA; v_gene: TRBV7-2; abundance: many; CDR3aa: CASSFRGDYGYTF; CDR3nt: TGTGCCAGCAGCTTCCGGGGAGACTATGGCTACACCTTC